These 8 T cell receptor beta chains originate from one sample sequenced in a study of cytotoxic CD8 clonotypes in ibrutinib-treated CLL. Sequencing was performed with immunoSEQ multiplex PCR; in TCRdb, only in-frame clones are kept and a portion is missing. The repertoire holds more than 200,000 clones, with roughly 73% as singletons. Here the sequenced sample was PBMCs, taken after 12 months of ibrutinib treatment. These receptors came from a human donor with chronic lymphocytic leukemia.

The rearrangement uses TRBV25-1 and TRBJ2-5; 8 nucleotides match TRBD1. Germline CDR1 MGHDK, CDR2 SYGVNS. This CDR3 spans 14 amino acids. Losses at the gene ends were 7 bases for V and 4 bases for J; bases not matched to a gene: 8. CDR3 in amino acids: CASTRQGTAETQYF. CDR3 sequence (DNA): TGTGCCAGCACTCGACAGGGGACGGCAGAGACCCAGTACTTC.

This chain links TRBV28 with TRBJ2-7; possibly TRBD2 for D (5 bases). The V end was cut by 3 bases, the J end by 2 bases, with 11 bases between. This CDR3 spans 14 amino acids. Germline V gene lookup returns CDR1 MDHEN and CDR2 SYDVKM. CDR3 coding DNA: TGTGCCAGCAGTTTTGTGGGAGAGACCTACGAGCAGTACTTC. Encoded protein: CASSFVGETYEQYF.

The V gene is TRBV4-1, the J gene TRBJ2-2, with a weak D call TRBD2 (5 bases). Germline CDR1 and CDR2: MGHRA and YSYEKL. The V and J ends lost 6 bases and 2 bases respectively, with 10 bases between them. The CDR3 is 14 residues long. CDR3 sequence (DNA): TGCGCCAGCAGTCGAGCGGAAAACACCGGGGAGCTGTTTTTT. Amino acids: CASSRAENTGELFF.

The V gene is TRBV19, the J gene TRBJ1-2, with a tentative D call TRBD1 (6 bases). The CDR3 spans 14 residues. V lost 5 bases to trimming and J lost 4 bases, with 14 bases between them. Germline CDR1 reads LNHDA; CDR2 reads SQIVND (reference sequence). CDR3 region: CASSSRGTLYGYTF. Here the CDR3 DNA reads TGTGCCAGTAGTTCCCGGGGGACACTCTATGGCTACACCTTC.

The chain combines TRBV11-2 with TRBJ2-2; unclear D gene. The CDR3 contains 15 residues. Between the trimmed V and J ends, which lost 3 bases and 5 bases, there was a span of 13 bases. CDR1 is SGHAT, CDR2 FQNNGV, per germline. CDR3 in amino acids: CASSFIGTSTGELFF. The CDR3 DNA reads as TGTGCCAGCAGCTTCATCGGCACTTCAACCGGGGAGCTGTTTTTT. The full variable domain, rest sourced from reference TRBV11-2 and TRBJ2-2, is EAGVAQSPRYKIIEKRQSVAFWCNPISGHATLYWYQQILGQGPKLLIQFQNNGVVDDSQLPKDRFSAERLKGVDSTLKIQPAKLEDSAVYLCASSFIGTSTGELFFGEGSRLTVL.

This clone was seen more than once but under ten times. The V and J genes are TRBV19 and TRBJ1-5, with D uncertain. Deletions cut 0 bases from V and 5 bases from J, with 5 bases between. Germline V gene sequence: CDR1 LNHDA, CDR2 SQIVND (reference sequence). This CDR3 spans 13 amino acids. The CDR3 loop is CASSIDRDQPQHF. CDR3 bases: TGTGCCAGTAGTATAGATCGGGATCAGCCCCAGCATTTT.

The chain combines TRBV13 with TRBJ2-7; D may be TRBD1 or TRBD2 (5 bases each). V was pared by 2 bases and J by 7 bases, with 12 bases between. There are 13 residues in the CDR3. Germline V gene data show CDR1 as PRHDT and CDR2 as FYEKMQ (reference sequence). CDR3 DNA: TGTGCCAGCAGCTTATGGGGCGGGTCGGAGCAGTACTTC. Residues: CASSLWGGSEQYF.

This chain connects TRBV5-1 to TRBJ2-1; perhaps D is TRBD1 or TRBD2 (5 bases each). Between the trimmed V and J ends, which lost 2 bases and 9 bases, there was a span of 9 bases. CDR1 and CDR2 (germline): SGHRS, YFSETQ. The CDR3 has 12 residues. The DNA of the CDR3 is TGCGCCAGCAGCTTCTCGGGGCGTGAGCAGTTCTTC. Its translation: CASSFSGREQFF.